This T cell receptor (beta chain) appears in the sequencing data of a study of T-cell memory formation after mild COVID-19. TCRdb re-called the 5' RACE reads through MiXCR, storing one row per CDR3 protein. The table includes 150,000 to 200,000 distinct CDR3 sequences, around 10% detected once. CDR1 is ENHRY, CDR2 SYGVKD, per germline. V lost 3 bases, J lost 1 base, and 12 bases lay in between. The CDR3 length is 15 residues. The receptor's source is a man between 18 and 29 years old who had mild COVID-19 (a few samples of this study predate the infection). Cell type and time point are not known. This sequence joins TRBV10-3 and TRBJ1-2, with D perhaps TRBD1 (5 bases). Specimen: PBMCs or a T cell subset sorted from them (not recorded which). CDR3 bases: TGTGCCATCAGTGATCAACAGGCTCATAACTATGGCTACACCTTC. It is translated as CAISDQQAHNYGYTF.